This T cell receptor beta chain was identified during a study of cytomegalovirus exposure and HLA in healthy donors. About this clone itself: As yet, its antigen is unknown.

Here immunoSEQ multiplex PCR was the method, and the copy in TCRdb shows in-frame clones only, minus some. This sample has 100,000 to 150,000 clones, with nearly 90% found just once. Study-wide findings and caveats: There were some 150 TCR beta chains listed as cytomegalovirus-associated. A few CMV-associated chains were confirmed in vitro to be specific for CMV antigens.

This CDR3 spans 15 amino acids. The germline CDR1 and CDR2 sequences are SGDLS and YYNGEE. With V trimmed by 0 bases and J by 7 bases, 4 bases remained unmatched. This sequence joins TRBV9 and TRBJ1-2; TRBD1 agrees at 12 bases. The sample taken for sequencing was PBMCs. The sequence came from a man between 25 and 39 years old in good health and CMV-seronegative. The CDR3 DNA sequence: TGTGCCAGCAGCGTAGCGGGACAGGGGGCGATTGGCTACACCTTC. Translated, it gives CASSVAGQGAIGYTF.